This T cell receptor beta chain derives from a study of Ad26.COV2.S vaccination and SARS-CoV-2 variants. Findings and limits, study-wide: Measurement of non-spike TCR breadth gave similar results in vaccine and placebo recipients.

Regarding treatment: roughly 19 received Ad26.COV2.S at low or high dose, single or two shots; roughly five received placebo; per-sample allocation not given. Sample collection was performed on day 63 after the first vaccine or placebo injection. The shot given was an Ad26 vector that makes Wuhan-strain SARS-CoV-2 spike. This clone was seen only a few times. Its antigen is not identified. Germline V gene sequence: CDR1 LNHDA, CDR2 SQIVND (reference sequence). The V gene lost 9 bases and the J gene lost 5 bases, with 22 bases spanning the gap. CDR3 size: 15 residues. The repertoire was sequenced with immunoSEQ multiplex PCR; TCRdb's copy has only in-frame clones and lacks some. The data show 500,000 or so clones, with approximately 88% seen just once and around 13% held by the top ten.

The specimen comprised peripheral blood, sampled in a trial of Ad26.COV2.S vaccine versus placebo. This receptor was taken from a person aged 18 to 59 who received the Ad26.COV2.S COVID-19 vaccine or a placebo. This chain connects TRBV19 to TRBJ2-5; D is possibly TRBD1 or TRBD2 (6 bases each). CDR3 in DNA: TGTGCCAGCAACGAGGCAAATCGAGGGGGGGAGACCCAGTACTTC. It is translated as CASNEANRGGETQYF.